This T cell receptor (beta chain) was profiled in a study of cytomegalovirus exposure and HLA in healthy donors. Note on this clone: Antigen unknown.

PCR was performed using 60 Vbeta and 13 Jbeta primers. The data were produced by immunoSEQ multiplex PCR, yet TCRdb's version contains in-frame clones alone and is incomplete. The sample holds 130,000 to 150,000 clones; roughly 74% are singletons and the top ten take about 2.4%. Whole-study findings and limits: Equally common other TCR beta chains were less clonally expanded than HLA-associated ones, a later analysis found. Investigators reported fewer than 200 TCR beta chains as tied to cytomegalovirus. TRBV6-2, TRBV6-3 and some other V segments were unresolvable in 87-base-pair reads. There were some public TCRs occurring in many donors, but most TCR sequences were rare.

CDR1 and CDR2 (germline): MDHEN, SYDVKM. The CDR3 loop spans 14 amino acids. The V segment lost 5 bases and the J segment 8 bases; nucleotides outside the gene matches: 11. What was sequenced was PBMCs. The receptor's source is a young woman in good health and CMV-seropositive. The rearrangement joins TRBV28 to TRBJ1-2; 7 bases match TRBD1. CDR3 nucleotide sequence: TGTGCCAGCAGTGCTACAGGGGACCCCAGGGGCTACACCTTC. Protein sequence: CASSATGDPRGYTF.